The present TCR beta chain was sequenced within a study of blood T cells in healthy people across ages. General study results and limits: Roughly linear age-related decline in beta diversity appeared, significant by age around 38. Donors of long life had a larger count of naive CD4+ cells and greater diversity than aged donors.

The second PCR ran roughly 7 to 11 cycles with a sample-barcoded 5' primer and J-beta primers. From the 5' RACE reads, TCRdb called clonotypes with MiXCR, one entry per CDR3 protein. The sample yields about 640,000 distinct CDR3 sequences, roughly 53% seen once. The V gene's germline CDR1 is SGHRS and CDR2 YFSETQ. V lost 6 bases and J lost 6; bases outside the gene matches: 6. The CDR3 runs to 13 residues. This clonotype was seen a few times. Its target is not known. The sequencing input was blood. This clonotype originated in a man aged 55 to 69 in good health. The chain couples TRBV5-1 to TRBJ2-7; TRBD2 agrees at 10 bases. The CDR3 spells CASTSSGGGEQYF. The DNA for the CDR3 is TGCGCCAGCACCTCTAGCGGGGGTGGCGAGCAGTACTTC.